This passage covers 27 T cell receptor beta chains from one sample sequenced in a study of blood T cell repertoires in COVID-19. Generated by immunoSEQ multiplex PCR, the TCRdb table keeps only in-frame clones and is missing some. The sample includes more than 200,000 clones, 80% to 90% seen only once; the top ten take around 8.9%. The sample comprised peripheral blood. Receptor source: a man between 35 and 55 years old with active or convalescent COVID-19.

This chain's CDR3 is CARNQVGRDYEQYF. The DNA of the CDR3 is TGTGCCAGGAACCAGGTGGGGAGAGATTACGAGCAGTACTTC. V is TRBV21-1 and J is TRBJ2-7; TRBD2 is taken as the D call from the table, unchecked against the DNA. TRBV21-1 is an annotated pseudogene. The length of the CDR3 is 14 residues.

This clone has a handful of counts. The chain links TRBV5-4 to TRBJ2-1, with 7 bases fitting TRBD2. V shed 0 bases, J shed 2 bases, and the junction held 5 bases outside the gene matches. The V gene's germline CDR1 is SGHNT and CDR2 YYREEE (reference sequence). The CDR3 has 16 residues. The CDR3 sequence is CASSLGAGVAYNEQFF. CDR3 DNA sequence: TGTGCCAGCAGCTTGGGGGCGGGAGTAGCCTACAATGAGCAGTTCTTC.

DNA of the CDR3: TGTGCCAGCAGAACGGGGAGGCACGAGCAGTACTTC. This translates into CASRTGRHEQYF. This sequence joins TRBV6-5 and TRBJ2-7, with a weak D call TRBD2 (6 bases). Germline V gives CDR1 MNHEY, CDR2 SVGAGI. Trimming removed 6 bases at V and 5 bases at J, with 11 bases between. This CDR3 contains 12 residues.

Comments on this clone: Other DNA sequences in the same sample also yield this CDR3. The chain uses TRBV5-1 and TRBJ1-1; the match to TRBD1 covers 7 bases. CDR3 length: 14 residues. Germline loops: CDR1 SGHRS, CDR2 YFSETQ. Trimming cost V 4 bases and J 3 bases; bases outside gene matches: 6. CDR3: CASSLAGGYTEAFF. As DNA, the CDR3 is TGCGCCAGCAGCCTCGCAGGGGGTTACACTGAAGCTTTCTTT.

The chain carries TRBV30 and TRBJ1-5, with 7 bases lining up with TRBD1. Trimming removed 5 bases from V and 11 bases from J; junction bases left unmatched: 12. Per the germline V gene, CDR1 is GTSNPN and CDR2 is SVGIG (reference sequence). The CDR3 runs 13 residues. The chain's CDR3 is CAWATGQQKAQHF. The CDR3 DNA reads TGTGCCTGGGCTACGGGACAGCAAAAGGCCCAGCATTTT.

The chain employs TRBV4-1 and TRBJ2-1, with 7 bases that match TRBD2. V lost 0 bases to trimming and J lost 2 bases; unmatched junction nucleotides: 4. The CDR3 length is 16 residues. Looked up from germline, CDR1 is MGHRA and CDR2 is YSYEKL. The CDR3 spells CASSQDPSGTYNEQFF. The CDR3 region has the DNA TGCGCCAGCAGCCAAGATCCTAGCGGAACCTACAATGAGCAGTTCTTC.

Notes on this clone: Other DNA sequences in this specimen translate into the identical CDR3. The chain combines TRBV6-5 with TRBJ1-5; D call uncertain. V was pared by 0 bases and J by 4 bases, with 4 bases between. Per germline, CDR1 MNHEY and CDR2 SVGAGI. The length of the CDR3 is 13 residues. As DNA, the CDR3 is TGTGCCAGCAGTTACTCCCGTAATCAGCCCCAGCATTTT. It specifies CASSYSRNQPQHF.

The rearrangement uses TRBV7-9 and TRBJ2-7; D may be TRBD2 (6 bases). This CDR3 is 12 amino acids long. The V gene lost 6 bases and the J gene lost 6 bases, with 12 bases spanning the gap. Germline V gives CDR1 SEHNR, CDR2 FQNEAQ (reference sequence). CDR3 in DNA: TGTGCCAGCAGAATAGACGGGAGCGAGCAGTACTTC. The encoded protein is CASRIDGSEQYF.

The gene calls are TRBV6-5 and TRBJ2-7; tentatively, D is TRBD1 (6 bases). V lost 11 bases and J lost 1, with 15 bases in between. The CDR3 has 13 amino acids. In germline, CDR1 is MNHEY, CDR2 SVGAGI. The CDR3 region is CASTKGESYEQYF. CDR3 in DNA: TGTGCCTCCACCAAGGGGGAGTCCTACGAGCAGTACTTC.

V usage is TRBV18 and J usage is TRBJ1-2; D possibly corresponds to TRBD1 (6 bases). Trimming stripped 6 bases from V and 4 bases from J, with 18 bases between. The germline gives CDR1 KGHSH, CDR2 LQKENI. The CDR3 contains 15 residues. CDR3 DNA: TGTGCCAGCTCGCCCGCTAACGACAGGTCCTATGGCTACACCTTC. This sequence encodes CASSPANDRSYGYTF.

This chain joins TRBV30 and TRBJ1-2; tentatively, D is TRBD1 (5 bases). Looked up from germline, CDR1 is GTSNPN and CDR2 is SVGIG (reference sequence). V lost 3 bases, J lost 8 bases, and 19 bases lay in between. The length of the CDR3 is 14 residues. The CDR3 DNA reads as TGTGCCTGGAGAGACCAGGGCCCGTTGCGGGGCTACACCTTC. This encodes CAWRDQGPLRGYTF. Full variable domain (rest looked up from reference TRBV30 and TRBJ1-2): SQTIHQWPATLVQPVGSPLSLECTVEGTSNPNLYWYRQAAGRGLQLLFYSVGIGQISSEVPQNLSASRPQDRQFILSSKKLLLSDSGFYLCAWRDQGPLRGYTFGSGTRLTVV.

Only a few counts were recorded for this clone. The rearrangement uses TRBV18 and TRBJ2-2, with a tentative D call TRBD1 (5 bases). The CDR3 contains 14 residues. Germline V CDR1 and CDR2: KGHSH, LQKENI. Trimming took off 3 bases at V and 4 bases at J, with 9 bases between the two ends. CDR3 amino acids: CASSPARATGELFF. The CDR3 DNA sequence: TGTGCCAGCTCACCGGCCAGGGCCACCGGGGAGCTGTTTTTT.

This chain connects TRBV7-2 to TRBJ1-6; 11 bases are a match to TRBD1. The germline gives CDR1 SGHTA, CDR2 FQGNSA. Trimming removed 5 bases from V and 9 bases from J; junction bases left unmatched: 6. The CDR3 loop spans 15 amino acids. The CDR3 DNA is TGTGCCAGCAGCCCGTGGGACAGGGGGTCTTCACCCCTCCACTTT. It codes for CASSPWDRGSSPLHF.

This rearrangement joins TRBV2 to TRBJ1-2, with 7 positions matching TRBD1. V lost 4 bases to trimming and J lost 7 bases; unmatched junction nucleotides: 3. This CDR3 has 12 amino acids. Germline CDR1 reads SNHLY; CDR2 reads FYNNEI. For the CDR3, the DNA is TGTGCCAGCAGTGGCCAGGGGGTTGGCTACACCTTC. It translates to CASSGQGVGYTF.

This chain links TRBV4-1 with TRBJ1-3, with 8 positions matching TRBD1. Germline CDR1 and CDR2: MGHRA and YSYEKL. This CDR3 is 20 amino acids long. The junction had 17 bases not matched to a gene; V was cut back by 4 bases and J by 0 bases. CDR3 coding DNA: TGCGCCAGCAGCCCACTTTTTGGCACAGGGGGGTTTCTCTCTGGAAACACCATATATTTT. Amino acid sequence: CASSPLFGTGGFLSGNTIYF.

This clone has a handful of counts. This rearrangement joins TRBV6-6 to TRBJ1-2; 9 nucleotides agree with TRBD1. Germline trimming cut 5 bases from V and 6 bases from J; bases unmatched to any gene: 16. The CDR3 spans 17 residues. Germline assignment: CDR1 MNHNY and CDR2 SVGAGI (reference sequence). CDR3 coding DNA: TGTGCCAGCAGTCCACGACAGGGGGGTATATCTCGAGATGGCTACACCTTC. Translated: CASSPRQGGISRDGYTF.

This clone was detected once. This sequence joins TRBV6-6 and TRBJ1-5; weak D call: TRBD1 (6 bases). The V end lost 7 bases, the J end lost 0 bases, and 13 bases lay between the germline ends. CDR1 and CDR2 (germline): MNHNY, SVGAGI (reference sequence). CDR3 length: 15 residues. Here the CDR3 reads CASTGQFYSNQPQHF. CDR3 nucleotides: TGTGCCAGCACCGGACAGTTCTATAGCAATCAGCCCCAGCATTTT.

The table lists this clone with a count of one. The chain employs TRBV5-1 and TRBJ1-1, with 7 bases identical to TRBD1. With V trimmed by 4 bases and J by 3 bases, 6 bases remained unmatched. The germline V gene encodes CDR1 SGHRS and CDR2 YFSETQ. CDR3 length equals 14 residues. CDR3 sequence reads: CASSPDRVDTEAFF. In DNA form, the CDR3 reads TGCGCCAGCAGCCCTGACAGGGTGGACACTGAAGCTTTCTTT.

CDR3 amino acids: CASSPTANQPQHF. In DNA, the CDR3 is TGTGCCAGCAGCCCGACAGCAAATCAGCCCCAGCATTTT. The J gene is TRBJ1-5, the V gene TRBV7-8; a weak D match, TRBD1 (5 bases). The CDR3 spans 13 residues. Germline CDR1 SGHVS, CDR2 FQNEAQ. Trimming shortened V by 5 bases and J by 4 bases, and 9 bases separated the two germline ends.

The V gene is TRBV3-1 (or the pseudogene TRBV3-2), the J gene TRBJ1-2; D remains unclear. The ends were cut back, 7 bases at V and 8 bases at J, with 17 bases in the middle. This CDR3 contains 13 residues. Per the germline V gene, CDR1 is LGHDT and CDR2 is YNNKEL (reference sequence). CDR3 bases: TGTGCCAGCACCGCCGGTCTCCCCGGGGGCTACACCTTC. Protein sequence: CASTAGLPGGYTF.

The chain carries TRBV6-5 and TRBJ2-3; 12 bases agree with TRBD2. The CDR3 runs 15 residues. Germline trimming cut 0 bases from V and 9 bases from J; bases unmatched to any gene: 4. Germline values: CDR1 MNHEY, CDR2 SVGAGI. CDR3 DNA: TGTGCCAGCAGTTACTCGGGACTAGCGGGTGCCACGCAGTATTTT. This codes for CASSYSGLAGATQYF.

J is TRBJ2-7 and V is TRBV18, with 11 bases aligning to TRBD2. V shed 4 bases, J shed 0 bases, and the junction held 2 bases outside the gene matches. The CDR3 has 15 residues. The germline V gene encodes CDR1 KGHSH and CDR2 LQKENI. CDR3 bases: TGTGCCAGCTCACTGGGACTAGCGGCCTCCTACGAGCAGTACTTC. Translating gives CASSLGLAASYEQYF. The full variable domain, rest sourced from reference TRBV18 and TRBJ2-7, is NAGVMQNPRHLVRRRGQEARLRCSPMKGHSHVYWYRQLPEEGLKFMVYLQKENIIDESGMPKERFSAEFPKEGPSILRIQQVVRGDSAAYFCASSLGLAASYEQYFGPGTRLTVT.

The chain uses TRBV27 and TRBJ2-1; 7 positions match TRBD1. CDR1 is MNHEY, CDR2 SMNVEV, per germline (reference sequence). V lost 7 bases, J lost 8 bases, and 11 bases stayed unmatched. CDR3 length: 14 residues. Here the CDR3 reads CASKTQGGAYEQFF. The CDR3, as DNA: TGTGCCAGCAAAACTCAAGGGGGCGCGTATGAGCAGTTCTTC.

The chain has TRBV20-1 and TRBJ2-4; D is ambiguous. Trimming took off 3 bases at V and 0 bases at J, with 9 bases between the two ends. Germline assignment: CDR1 DFQATT and CDR2 SNEGSKA (reference sequence). The CDR3 loop spans 14 amino acids. This CDR3 reads CSASVPLAKNIQYF. The CDR3 DNA reads TGCAGTGCTAGTGTCCCCCTAGCCAAAAACATTCAGTACTTC.

The chain has TRBV24-1 and TRBJ2-1; 9 bases are a match to TRBD1. Germline loops: CDR1 KGHDR, CDR2 SFDVKD. V lost 2 bases to trimming and J lost 15 bases; unmatched junction nucleotides: 7. The CDR3 runs to 13 residues. The DNA of the CDR3 is TGTGCCACCAGTGATTCGAGACAGGGGGAGGGGTTCTTC. It translates to CATSDSRQGEGFF.

As concerns this clone: One end of the junction varies from germline; a read error may be responsible. This chain links TRBV10-3 with TRBJ1-2; 11 bases line up with TRBD1. Germline CDR1 is ENHRY and CDR2 is SYGVKD. This CDR3 comprises 14 residues. The CDR3 here is CAISEIGTGGSPGF. The CDR3 bases are TGTGCCATCAGTGAGATCGGGACAGGGGGAAGTCCGGGATTC.

The chain links TRBV5-1 to TRBJ2-5; perhaps TRBD1 as D (5 bases). The CDR3 is made up of 15 amino acids. Germline V gene lookup returns CDR1 SGHRS and CDR2 YFSETQ. V lost 0 bases to trimming and J lost 4 bases, with 13 bases between them. CDR3 sequence: CASSLAPPGRETQYF. The CDR3 DNA reads TGCGCCAGCAGCTTGGCCCCGCCAGGGCGAGAGACCCAGTACTTC. The whole variable domain, filled in from reference TRBV5-1 and TRBJ2-5, reads KAGVTQTPRYLIKTRGQQVTLSCSPISGHRSVSWYQQTPGQGLQFLFEYFSETQRNKGNFPGRFSGRQFSNSRSEMNVSTLELGDSALYLCASSLAPPGRETQYFGPGTRLLVL.